The 3 T cell receptor beta chains below come from one sample, sequenced in a study of blood T cells in healthy people across ages (dated by TCRdb to between 2014 and 2016). Preparation of the library involved 5' RACE. Sequencing took place on an Illumina HiSeq 2500. A second PCR of roughly 7 to 12 cycles was run with a J-beta primer mix and a sample-barcoded 5' primer. Using fastp trimming at Q25 and MiXCR clonotype assembly, TCRdb reanalyzed the public sequencing data and kept in-frame beta chains. Identical CDR3 proteins give one entry, which carries the most common genes and DNA. The sample table holds 1.5 million or so distinct CDR3 sequences, of which about 45% were seen once. Clones ranked in the top ten supply just over 4% of the sample. The sequencing input was blood. Receptors were obtained from a woman aged 18-30 years in good health.

At least ten counts were recorded for this clonotype. The gene calls are TRBV7-9 and TRBJ2-3; D possibly corresponds to TRBD2 (9 bases). The germline V and J ends were trimmed by 7 bases and 5 bases, with 22 bases remaining between them. Per the germline V gene, CDR1 is SEHNR and CDR2 is FQNEAQ (reference sequence). This CDR3 has 16 residues. The CDR3 spells CASTPPASGTGDTQYF. Written as DNA, the CDR3 is TGTGCCAGCACCCCGCCGGCTAGCGGGACAGGAGATACGCAGTATTTT.

This chain joins TRBV28 and TRBJ1-5; possibly TRBD1 for D (5 bases). This CDR3 spans 16 amino acids. Germline V gives CDR1 MDHEN, CDR2 SYDVKM. Trimming shortened V by 5 bases and J by 1 base, and 15 bases separated the two germline ends. As DNA, the CDR3 is TGTGCCAGCAGTCGGGGAATGGGACCGAGCAATCAGCCCCAGCATTTT. This gives the protein CASSRGMGPSNQPQHF.

The rearrangement joins TRBV20-1 to TRBJ2-1; TRBD2 matches 8 bases. The germline gives CDR1 DFQATT, CDR2 SNEGSKA (reference sequence). J lost 8 bases, V lost 6 bases, and 12 bases had no gene match. The CDR3 is 14 amino acids. The CDR3 sequence is CSAADGREFHEQFF. CDR3 DNA: TGCAGTGCCGCCGACGGGAGGGAATTCCATGAGCAGTTCTTC.